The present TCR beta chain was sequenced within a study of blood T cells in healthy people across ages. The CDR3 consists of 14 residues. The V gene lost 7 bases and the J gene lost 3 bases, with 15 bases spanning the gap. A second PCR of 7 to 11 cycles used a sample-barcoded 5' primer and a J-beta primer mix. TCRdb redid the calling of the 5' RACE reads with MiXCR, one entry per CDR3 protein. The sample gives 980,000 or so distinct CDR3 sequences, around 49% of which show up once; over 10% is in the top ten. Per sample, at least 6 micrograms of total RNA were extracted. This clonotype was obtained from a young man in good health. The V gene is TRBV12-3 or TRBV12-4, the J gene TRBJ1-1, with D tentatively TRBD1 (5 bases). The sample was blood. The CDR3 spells CASTWGTSDTEAFF. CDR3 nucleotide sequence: TGTGCCAGCACTTGGGGGACGTCGGACACTGAAGCTTTCTTT.